This TCR beta chain was profiled in a study of vaccination and CD4 T cells after COVID-19. Study overall: Post-COVID draws came a median roughly 100 days after diagnosis (range 35 to 161). Each control was exposed to a CEFX pool, an HIV-1 Nef pool, or no peptide at all.

Treatment given: roughly nine-day PBMC culture with coronavirus spike peptide pools or control peptides (ViraFEST assay). The unexposed donor's CD4+ T cells were collected before the COVID-19 pandemic (2011-2018). ViraFEST enlarged antigen-specific T cell populations with peptide pools and afterwards sequenced TCRs. CD4+ T cells were isolated by negative selection after less than eleven days of culture. The length of the CDR3 is 14 residues. CDR1 and CDR2 (germline): ENHRY, SYGVKD. V was clipped by 6 bases and J by 6 bases; unmatched bases: 9. An Oncomine TCR Beta short-read assay was used to sequence the DNA from cultured CD4+ T cells. Scientists extracted genomic DNA from CD4+ T cells grown in culture. TCRdb fed the PCR reads into MiXCR, producing one record per CDR3 protein. The sample lists thousands of distinct CDR3 sequences, around a third occurring once. As to this clonotype: Its antigen is not known.

The V gene is TRBV10-3, the J gene TRBJ2-7; TRBD1 agrees at 9 bases. The specimen was CD4+ T cells from blood, cultured in vitro. The sequence was obtained from a human donor in good health. In DNA form, the CDR3 reads TGTGCCATCAGGGGGGACAGGGCAATTTTCGAGCAGTACTTC. It specifies CAIRGDRAIFEQYF.